The 24 T cell receptor beta chains below were found in one sample sequenced in a study of blood T cells in healthy people across ages. The authors ran a second PCR of 7 to 11 cycles using a sample-barcoded 5' primer and a J-beta primer mix. TCRdb passed the 5' RACE reads through MiXCR, listing each CDR3 protein once. The sample has hundreds of thousands of distinct CDR3 sequences, approximately 22% seen once; the top ten hold about 20%. Sample: blood. These receptors all stem from a man between 65 and 85 years old in good health.

This clonotype occurred a few times. The rearrangement joins TRBV12-3 or TRBV12-4 to TRBJ1-2; 7 bases line up with TRBD1. Losses at the gene ends were 6 bases for V and 8 bases for J; bases not matched to a gene: 15. CDR3 length equals 15 residues. The CDR3, as DNA: TGTGCCAGCAGCCCGGGACAGCAAGCGTACAGGGGCTACACCTTC. This gives the protein CASSPGQQAYRGYTF.

Concerning this clonotype itself: One end of the junction does not line up with germline, which may come from a read error. The gene calls are TRBV20-1 and TRBJ2-5; D remains unclear. Germline values: CDR1 DFQATT, CDR2 SNEGSKA (reference sequence). This CDR3 spans 13 amino acids. The CDR3 DNA reads TGCAGTGCCCTCGCCGGGCCACAAGAGGCCCAGTACTTC. Residues: CSALAGPQEAQYF.

The rearrangement uses TRBV5-8 and TRBJ2-7; maybe TRBD1 (5 bases). V was trimmed by 3 bases and J by 5 bases, leaving 15 bases between them. Looked up from germline, CDR1 is SGHTS and CDR2 is YDEGEE. The CDR3 consists of 14 residues. CDR3 sequence: CASSSTWGRDEQYV. The CDR3 nucleotides are TGTGCCAGCAGCTCTACATGGGGCCGCGACGAGCAGTACGTC.

This chain uses TRBV13 with TRBJ1-1; D not certain. Germline V lookup: CDR1 PRHDT, CDR2 FYEKMQ (reference sequence). The CDR3 loop spans 14 amino acids. The germline V and J ends were trimmed by 3 bases and 10 bases, with 18 bases remaining between them. The CDR3 region is CASSFYLSRTLAFF. The CDR3 DNA sequence: TGTGCCAGCAGCTTCTACCTCTCCCGAACCTTAGCTTTCTTT.

In nucleotides, the CDR3 is TGTGCCACCAGCACGCCCCGAAGCAGCTCTAACTATGGCTACACCTTC. Its protein is CATSTPRSSSNYGYTF. This rearrangement joins TRBV15 to TRBJ1-2; D not resolved. V shed 4 bases and J shed 0 bases, with 15 bases lying between them. Looked up from germline, CDR1 is LNHNV and CDR2 is YYDKDF (reference sequence). The CDR3 covers 16 residues.

This chain uses TRBV9 with TRBJ2-5; D perhaps matches TRBD2 (5 bases). V shed 1 base and J shed 5 bases, with 15 bases lying between them. CDR3 length: 15 residues. CDR1 is SGDLS and CDR2 is YYNGEE in the germline V gene. In DNA form, the CDR3 reads TGTGCCAGCAGCGTATATGGCGGGCCTCAGGAGACCCAGTACTTC. Translated, it gives CASSVYGGPQETQYF.

This clonotype was counted only a few times. V is TRBV19 and J is TRBJ2-5; D gene uncertain. The V gene lost 5 bases and the J gene lost 5 bases, with 12 bases spanning the gap. The germline V gene has CDR1 LNHDA and CDR2 SQIVND (reference sequence). There are 13 residues in the CDR3. The CDR3 is CASSPRVRETQYF. CDR3 bases: TGTGCCAGTAGTCCTAGGGTCCGGGAGACCCAGTACTTC. The full variable domain, rest sourced from reference TRBV19 and TRBJ2-5, is DGGITQSPKYLFRKEGQNVTLSCEQNLNHDAMYWYRQDPGQGLRLIYYSQIVNDFQKGDIAEGYSVSREKKESFPLTVTSAQKNPTAFYLCASSPRVRETQYFGPGTRLLVL.

The rearrangement links TRBV20-1 to TRBJ1-1; D is ambiguous. Germline V gives CDR1 DFQATT, CDR2 SNEGSKA (reference sequence). V shed 6 bases and J shed 0 bases, with 11 bases lying between them. The CDR3 has 13 amino acids. DNA of the CDR3: TGCAGTGCCCCCGGGTCTTTGAACACTGAAGCTTTCTTT. This codes for CSAPGSLNTEAFF.

The chain is built from TRBV4-2 and TRBJ1-1, with D uncertain. V was pared by 0 bases and J by 5 bases, with 7 bases between. This CDR3 is built from 13 residues. Germline assignment: CDR1 LGHNA and CDR2 YNFKEQ. The CDR3 region is CASSQDGSTEAFF. The CDR3, as DNA: TGTGCCAGCAGCCAAGATGGGAGTACTGAAGCTTTCTTT.

This chain's CDR3 is CASKPGTGGTEAFF. CDR3 DNA sequence: TGTGCCAGCAAACCCGGGACAGGGGGCACTGAAGCTTTCTTT. The chain has TRBV27 and TRBJ1-1; 11 bases are shared with TRBD1. CDR1 and CDR2 (germline): MNHEY, SMNVEV (reference sequence). V was pared by 7 bases and J by 4 bases, with 5 bases of the junction left unmatched. This CDR3 has 14 residues.

This clonotype was observed a handful of times. At one boundary the junction diverges from the germline segment, which might be a read error. The chain carries TRBV12-3 or TRBV12-4 and TRBJ2-3, with 9 bases lining up with TRBD2. The CDR3 has 16 residues. The DNA of the CDR3 is TGTGCCAGCAATCACTTTAGCGGGAGTGGAGCAGATACGGAGTATTTT. Protein product: CASNHFSGSGADTEYF.

The CDR3 DNA sequence: TGTGCCAGCAGCGTATCACAGGGGGGCGAGCAGTACTTC. Residues: CASSVSQGGEQYF. This chain joins TRBV3-1 and TRBJ2-5, with 8 positions matching TRBD1. The tail of the sequence fits TRBJ2-7 better, so the J call may be wrong. CDR3 size: 13 residues. The germline CDR1 and CDR2 sequences are LGHDT and YNNKEL (reference sequence).

This clonotype has only a few counts. The gene calls are TRBV20-1 and TRBJ1-1; 7 bases are shared with TRBD1. The CDR3 is 14 amino acids. Germline values: CDR1 DFQATT, CDR2 SNEGSKA (reference sequence). After removal of 8 bases from V and 0 bases from J, the junction contained 9 bases not matched to a gene. The CDR3 region has the DNA TGCAGTCCACCCAAGACAGGGCTGAACACTGAAGCTTTCTTT. This gives the protein CSPPKTGLNTEAFF.

On this clonotype: The junction and the germline gene differ at one end; a read error may be behind it. The V gene is TRBV6-1, the J gene TRBJ2-2; perhaps TRBD2 as D (5 bases). Germline V gives CDR1 MNHNS, CDR2 SASEGT. This CDR3 is 15 amino acids long. CDR3 loop: CASSRAWTGTGEPFF. The CDR3 DNA reads as TGTGCCAGCAGTCGGGCCTGGACGGGCACCGGGGAGCCGTTTTTT.

CDR3: CATSDPRQGKGTQYF. For the CDR3, the DNA is TGTGCCACCAGTGATCCCCGACAGGGGAAGGGTACGCAGTATTTT. The chain recombines TRBV24-1 with TRBJ2-3, with TRBD1 identical over 8 bases. This CDR3 is built from 15 residues. Germline V gives CDR1 KGHDR, CDR2 SFDVKD. Trimming took 3 bases from V and 8 from J; bases not matched to a gene: 9.

In its sample, this clonotype was seen a few times. The chain recombines TRBV10-3 with TRBJ1-6; D may be TRBD1 (6 bases). CDR3 length equals 15 residues. Trimming cost V 6 bases and J 7 bases, with 16 bases left between them. Germline V gene data show CDR1 as ENHRY and CDR2 as SYGVKD. For the CDR3, the DNA is TGTGCCATCAGCCCAACAGGGATGGGGAATTCACCCCTCCACTTT. Translating it yields CAISPTGMGNSPLHF.

This chain joins TRBV27 and TRBJ2-5, with 10 bases matching TRBD1. The J call is in doubt because the DNA end fits TRBJ2-1 better. Germline V CDR1 and CDR2: MNHEY, SMNVEV (reference sequence). The CDR3 extends over 16 amino acids. Here the CDR3 reads CASSSAGTGVRNEQFF. The CDR3 DNA sequence: TGTGCCAGCAGTTCGGCCGGGACAGGGGTAAGGAATGAGCAGTTCTTC.

This clonotype was seen only a few times. The chain recombines TRBV6-2 or TRBV6-3 with TRBJ2-1; perhaps TRBD2 as D (6 bases). V was shortened by 2 bases and J by 1 base, with 12 bases between the two germline ends. This CDR3 spans 16 amino acids. Germline CDR1 and CDR2: MNHEY and SVGEGT. CDR3 sequence reads: CASSYIGLTSYNEQFF. CDR3 DNA: TGTGCCAGCAGTTACATTGGACTAACGTCCTACAATGAGCAGTTCTTC.

This clonotype showed up just a few times. J is TRBJ2-1 and V is TRBV4-3; D is possibly TRBD1 (5 bases). The germline V and J ends were trimmed by 0 bases and 6 bases, with 15 bases remaining between them. This CDR3 has 16 residues. Per the germline V gene, CDR1 is LGHNA and CDR2 is YSLEER. CDR3 amino acids: CASSQDTGDGSNEQFF. The CDR3 nucleotides are TGCGCCAGCAGCCAAGATACAGGTGATGGGTCCAATGAGCAGTTCTTC.

This clonotype occurred many times. The chain carries TRBV20-1 and TRBJ1-2; perhaps TRBD1 as D (5 bases). The CDR3 is 13 residues long. Trimming left V 0 bases short and J 6 bases short, with 11 bases between. Germline CDR1 is DFQATT and CDR2 is SNEGSKA (reference sequence). The CDR3 coding sequence is TGCAGTGCTAGAGATCGTGAAGGGGATGGCTACACCTTC. This codes for CSARDREGDGYTF.

This clonotype has more than one count but fewer than ten. This chain links TRBV12-3 or TRBV12-4 with TRBJ1-1; maybe TRBD1 (5 bases). The V and J ends lost 6 bases and 2 bases respectively, with 16 bases between them. This CDR3 region has 15 residues. The CDR3 loop is CASSTLGLTNTEAFF. The DNA of the CDR3 is TGTGCCAGCAGCACCCTGGGACTCACTAACACTGAAGCTTTCTTT.

This clonotype has a count of ten or more. This rearrangement joins TRBV21-1 to TRBJ1-5; the D call in the table, TRBD1, was not verified against the DNA. TRBV21-1 is listed as a pseudogene. The CDR3 totals 15 residues. The CDR3 DNA follows: TGTGCCAGCAGCAAAAACAGGGGGTCGGGTCAGCCCCAGCATTTT. Its protein is CASSKNRGSGQPQHF.

DNA for the CDR3: TGTGCCAGCAGCCAAGGAATAGCGTCCCAAGAAGATACGCAGTATTTT. Translation: CASSQGIASQEDTQYF. This chain uses TRBV7-8 with TRBJ2-3; tentatively, D is TRBD2 (5 bases). The CDR3 loop spans 16 amino acids. Trimming left V 5 bases short and J 5 bases short, with 20 bases between. The germline CDR1 and CDR2 sequences are SGHVS and FQNEAQ.

The CDR3 region is CASSPGTSAARETQYF. CDR3 sequence (DNA): TGTGCCAGTAGTCCGGGGACTAGCGCGGCCCGGGAGACCCAGTACTTC. The chain is built from TRBV19 and TRBJ2-5; 10 bases line up with TRBD2. CDR3 length equals 16 residues. Germline values: CDR1 LNHDA, CDR2 SQIVND (reference sequence). Unmatched junction bases numbered 11, after V lost 5 bases and J lost 5 bases.